The clone carrying this TCR beta chain was seen many times. No antigen is known for it. These data originate in a study of T cells after yellow fever vaccination. General study points: A small share of clonotypes appeared in both CD4 and CD8 compartments. From the bulk population, abundant clonotypes could contaminate and appear within FACS-sorted repertoires.

Germline V lookup: CDR1 MNHNS, CDR2 SASEGT. There are 14 residues in the CDR3. With 1 base clipped from V and 3 bases from J, the junction kept 2 bases outside the gene matches. The 5'RACE template-switching step produced TCR cDNA and added a universal primer site and UMIs. TCRdb reanalysed the 5' RACE reads using MiXCR and keeps one entry per CDR3 protein. The sample holds hundreds of thousands of distinct CDR3 sequences; 9.5% to 15% are singletons and the top ten take 2.5% to 3.5%. The sequence derives from a man aged 18 to 35 who received the YFV17D yellow fever vaccine. This material consisted of CD4+ T cells sorted from PBMCs, taken 15 days after the yellow fever booster vaccination. This chain links TRBV6-1 with TRBJ1-1; TRBD1 matches 7 bases. The CDR3 loop reads CASSEDRGDTEAFF. For the CDR3, the DNA is TGTGCCAGCAGTGAAGACAGGGGCGACACTGAAGCTTTCTTT.